Listed below are T cell receptor beta chains from one sample, sequenced in a study of cytomegalovirus exposure and HLA in healthy donors. Produced via immunoSEQ multiplex PCR; TCRdb's table is partial and in-frame only. Found here are about 110,000 clones, under 70% of them singletons; the top ten hold roughly 8.7%. The sample consisted of PBMCs. The receptors stem from a man aged 30-40 years in good health and CMV-seropositive. The CDR3 runs from the conserved cysteine through the conserved F or W. D genes are given only for firm matches. Clone size is given for some rows only: seen once, a few or many times, or a class if the clone is expanded.

TRBJ1-1 | TRBV28 | . | TRBD1 | TGTGCCAGCAGTTTAATCGGGACAGTGAGGAACACTGAAGCTTTCTTT | CASSLIGTVRNTEAFF
TRBJ1-5 | TRBV28 | . | TRBD1 | TGTGCCAGCAGTTTGACAGGGGGCGCAATCAATCAGCCCCAGCATTTT | CASSLTGGAINQPQHF
TRBJ1-6 | TRBV5-6 | . | TRBD1 | TGTGCCAGCAGCATACAGGGGAGCTCCTATAATTCACCCCTCCACTTT | CASSIQGSSYNSPLHF
TRBJ2-1 | TRBV14 | . | . | TGTGCCAGCAGCCAAGAGGTCGGCTCCTACAATGAGCAGTTCTTC | CASSQEVGSYNEQFF
TRBJ2-3 | TRBV4-1 | . | . | TGCGCCAGCAGCCTCATAAAGGGGTACACAGATACGCAGTATTTT | CASSLIKGYTDTQYF
TRBJ1-1 | TRBV5-1 | few | . | TGCGCCAGCAGTCGGGGGGAGAGGAACACTGAAGCTTTCTTT | CASSRGERNTEAFF
TRBJ2-7 | TRBV23-1 | . | . | TGCGCCAGCAGCCGGCGGAGGTCGGGCAGGCCGTCCTCCGAGCAGTACTTC | CASSRRRSGRPSSEQYF
TRBJ2-3 | TRBV5-1 | . | . | TGCGCCAGCAGCTCGGACTGGGGGGGCCCAGATACGCAGTATTTT | CASSSDWGGPDTQYF
TRBJ1-5 | TRBV21-1 | . | . | TGTGCCAGCAGCAAAGTAGGAGACAGGGCTAGCAATCAGCCCCAGCATTTT | CASSKVGDRASNQPQHF
TRBJ1-3 | TRBV5-1 | . | . | TGCGCCTGCAGCGTGGGAGCCTCTGGAAACACCATATATTTT | CACSVGASGNTIYF
TRBJ1-3 | TRBV5-4 | . | . | TGTGCCAGCAGCTTGACGGAGAATGGAAACACCATATATTTT | CASSLTENGNTIYF
TRBJ1-2 | TRBV10-3 | . | . | TGTGCCATCAGTGAGATGGTATCAACAAACTATGGCTACACCTTC | CAISEMVSTNYGYTF
TRBJ2-1 | TRBV9 | . | TRBD1 | TGTGCCAGCAGCGTGACAGGGGTTGGTGAGCAGTTCTTC | CASSVTGVGEQFF
TRBJ1-1 | TRBV6-4 | . | . | TGTGCCAGCAGTGACTTAACCGGGACTGAAGCTTTCTTT | CASSDLTGTEAFF
TRBJ1-1 | TRBV10-2 | . | . | TGCGCCAGCAGTGAGTCGGGGCAGAACACTGAAGCTTTCTTT | CASSESGQNTEAFF
TRBJ2-7 | TRBV5-6 | . | . | TGTGCCAGCAGCCCCCCGGTCCTCTCCTACGAGCAGTACTTC | CASSPPVLSYEQYF
TRBJ2-1 | TRBV18 | . | TRBD2 | TGTGCCAGCTCACCTAGCGGGAGGGTCCTGGATGAGCAGTTCTTC | CASSPSGRVLDEQFF
TRBJ1-2 | TRBV7-9 | . | . | TGTGCCAGCAGCTCCCCGGGCAGACAGTTCGGCTATGGCTACACCTTC | CASSSPGRQFGYGYTF
TRBJ2-7 | TRBV5-1 | . | . | TGCGCCAGCAGCTTACGCGTCGGTTCCTACGAGCAGTACTTC | CASSLRVGSYEQYF
TRBJ1-6 | TRBV10-3 | . | TRBD1 | TGTGCCATCAGTGCGCCGCCGGGACAGGGGTACTCACCCCTCCACTTT | CAISAPPGQGYSPLHF
TRBJ1-2 | TRBV5-4 | few | . | TGTGCCAGCAGCCCGGGTTATGAGCTTGGCTACACCTTC | CASSPGYELGYTF
TRBJ2-1 | TRBV5-1 | . | TRBD2 | TGCGCCAGCAGCTACGGGGGAGGGACCCTTAATGAGCAGTTCTTC | CASSYGGGTLNEQFF
TRBJ2-3 | TRBV30 | . | . | TGTGCCGGGGAATTCGGGGGAGGAAGCACAGATACGCAGTATTTT | CAGEFGGGSTDTQYF
TRBJ2-1 | TRBV27 | . | . | TGTGCCAGCAGTTTCTCTCTTGACAATGAGCAGTTCTTC | CASSFSLDNEQFF
TRBJ1-2 | TRBV30 | . | TRBD1 | TGTGCCTGGAGGGGTACAGGGGCGCTGTACTATGGCTACACCTTC | CAWRGTGALYYGYTF
TRBJ2-5 | TRBV19 | . | . | TGTGCCAGTAGTATAGCGGGGGAGACCCAGTACTTC | CASSIAGETQYF
TRBJ2-3 | TRBV9 | . | TRBD1 | TGTGCCAGCAGCGCCCTAGGGGGCGCATCAGATACGCAGTATTTT | CASSALGGASDTQYF
TRBJ2-3 | TRBV10-3 | once | TRBD2 | TGTGCCATCAGTGAAGGGACTAGGGGCACAGATACGCAGTATTTT | CAISEGTRGTDTQYF
TRBJ1-1 | TRBV5-4 | . | . | TGTGCCAGCAGCTCGCTAGCATTGAACACTGAAGCTTTCTTT | CASSSLALNTEAFF
TRBJ2-7 | TRBV19 | . | . | TGTGCCAGTAGTTCCGGAGCCAACTCCTACGAGCAGTACTTC | CASSSGANSYEQYF